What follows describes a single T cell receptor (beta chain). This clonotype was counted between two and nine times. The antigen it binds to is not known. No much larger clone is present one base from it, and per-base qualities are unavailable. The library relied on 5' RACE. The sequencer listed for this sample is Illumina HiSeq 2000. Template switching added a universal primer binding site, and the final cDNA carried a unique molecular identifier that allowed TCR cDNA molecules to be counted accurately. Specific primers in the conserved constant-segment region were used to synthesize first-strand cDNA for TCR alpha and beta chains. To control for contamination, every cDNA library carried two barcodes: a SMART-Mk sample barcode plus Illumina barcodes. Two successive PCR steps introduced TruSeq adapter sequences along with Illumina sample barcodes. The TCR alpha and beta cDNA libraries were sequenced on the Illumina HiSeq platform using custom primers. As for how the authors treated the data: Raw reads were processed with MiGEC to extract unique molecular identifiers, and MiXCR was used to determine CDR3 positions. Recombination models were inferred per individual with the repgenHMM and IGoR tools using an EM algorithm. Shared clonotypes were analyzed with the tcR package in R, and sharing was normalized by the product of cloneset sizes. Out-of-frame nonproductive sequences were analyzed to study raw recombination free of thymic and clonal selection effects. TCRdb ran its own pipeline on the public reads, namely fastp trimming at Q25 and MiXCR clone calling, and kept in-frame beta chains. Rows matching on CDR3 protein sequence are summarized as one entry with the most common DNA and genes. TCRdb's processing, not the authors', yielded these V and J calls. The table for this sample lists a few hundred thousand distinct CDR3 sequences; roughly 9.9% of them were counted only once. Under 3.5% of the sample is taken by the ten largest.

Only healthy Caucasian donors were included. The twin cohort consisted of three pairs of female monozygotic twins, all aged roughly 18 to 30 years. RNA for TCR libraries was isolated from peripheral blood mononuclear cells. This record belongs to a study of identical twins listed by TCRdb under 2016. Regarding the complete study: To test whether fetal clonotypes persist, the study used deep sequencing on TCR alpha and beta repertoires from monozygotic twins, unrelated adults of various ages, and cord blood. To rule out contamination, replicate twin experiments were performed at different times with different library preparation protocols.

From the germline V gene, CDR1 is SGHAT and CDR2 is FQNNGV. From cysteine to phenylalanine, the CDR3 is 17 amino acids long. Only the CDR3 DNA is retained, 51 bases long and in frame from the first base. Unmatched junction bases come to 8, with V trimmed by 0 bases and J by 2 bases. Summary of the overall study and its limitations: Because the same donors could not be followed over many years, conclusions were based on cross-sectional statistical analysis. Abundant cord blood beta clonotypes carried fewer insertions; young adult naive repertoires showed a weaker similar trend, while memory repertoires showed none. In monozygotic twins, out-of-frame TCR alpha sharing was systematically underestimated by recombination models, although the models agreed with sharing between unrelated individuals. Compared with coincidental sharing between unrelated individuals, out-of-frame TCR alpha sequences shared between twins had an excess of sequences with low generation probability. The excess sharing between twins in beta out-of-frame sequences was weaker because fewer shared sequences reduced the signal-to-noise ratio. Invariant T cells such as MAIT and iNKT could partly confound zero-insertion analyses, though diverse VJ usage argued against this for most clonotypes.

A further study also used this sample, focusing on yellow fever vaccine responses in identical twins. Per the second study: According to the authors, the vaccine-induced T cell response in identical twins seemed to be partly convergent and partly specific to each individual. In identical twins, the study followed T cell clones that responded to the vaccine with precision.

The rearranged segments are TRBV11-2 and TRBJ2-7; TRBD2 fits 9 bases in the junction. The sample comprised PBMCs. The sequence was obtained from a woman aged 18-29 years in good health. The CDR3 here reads CASSLDGSGSIPYEQYF. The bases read TGTGCCAGCAGCTTAGATGGTAGCGGGAGTATCCCCTACGAGCAGTACTTC.